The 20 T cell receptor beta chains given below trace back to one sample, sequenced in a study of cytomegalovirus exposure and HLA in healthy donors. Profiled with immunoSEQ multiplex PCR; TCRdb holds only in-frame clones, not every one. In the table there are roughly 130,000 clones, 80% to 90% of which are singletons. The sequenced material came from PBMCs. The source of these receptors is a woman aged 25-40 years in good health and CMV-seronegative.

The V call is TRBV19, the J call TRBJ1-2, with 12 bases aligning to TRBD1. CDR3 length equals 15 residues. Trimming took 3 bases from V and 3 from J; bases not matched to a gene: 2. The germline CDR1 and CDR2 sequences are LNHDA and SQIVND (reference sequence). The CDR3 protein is CASSMGTGGYYGYTF. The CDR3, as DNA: TGTGCCAGTAGTATGGGGACAGGGGGCTACTATGGCTACACCTTC.

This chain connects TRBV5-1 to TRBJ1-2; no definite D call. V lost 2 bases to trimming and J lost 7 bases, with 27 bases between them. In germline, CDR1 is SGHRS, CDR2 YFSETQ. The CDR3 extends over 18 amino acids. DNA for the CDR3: TGCGCCAGCAGCTTACTCTCCCACCGTGACTCATCCACGGCTGGCTACACCTTC. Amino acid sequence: CASSLLSHRDSSTAGYTF.

The CDR3: CSLILHTDTQYF. CDR3 in DNA: TGCAGCCTGATACTACACACAGATACGCAGTATTTT. The chain links TRBV29-1 to TRBJ2-3; D gene uncertain. Germline values: CDR1 SQVTM, CDR2 ANQGSEA. V lost 8 bases and J 2 bases, leaving 11 bases between the germline ends. The CDR3 runs 12 residues.

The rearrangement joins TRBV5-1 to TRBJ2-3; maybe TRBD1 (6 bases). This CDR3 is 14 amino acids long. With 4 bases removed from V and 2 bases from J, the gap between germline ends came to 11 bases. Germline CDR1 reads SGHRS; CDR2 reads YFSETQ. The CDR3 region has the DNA TGCGCCAGCAGCCCAGGGGTGGCCACAGATACGCAGTATTTT. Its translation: CASSPGVATDTQYF.

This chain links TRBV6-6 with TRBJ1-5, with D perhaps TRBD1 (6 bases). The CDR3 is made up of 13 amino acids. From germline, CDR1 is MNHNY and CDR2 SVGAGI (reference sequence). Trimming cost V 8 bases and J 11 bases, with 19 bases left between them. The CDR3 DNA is TGTGCCAGCGGGGGGGCGGTAGGGCGGACCCAGCATTTT. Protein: CASGGAVGRTQHF.

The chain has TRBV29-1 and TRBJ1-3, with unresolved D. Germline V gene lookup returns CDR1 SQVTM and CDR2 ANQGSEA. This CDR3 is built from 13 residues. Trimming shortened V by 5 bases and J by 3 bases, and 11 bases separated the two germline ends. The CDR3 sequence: CSVYQNLGNTIYF. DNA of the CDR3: TGCAGCGTTTACCAGAACCTTGGAAACACCATATATTTT.

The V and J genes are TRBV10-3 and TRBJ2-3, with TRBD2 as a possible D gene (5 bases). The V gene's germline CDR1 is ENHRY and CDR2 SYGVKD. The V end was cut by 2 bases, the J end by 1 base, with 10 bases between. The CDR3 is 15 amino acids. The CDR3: CAISEASRRTDTQYF. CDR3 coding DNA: TGTGCCATCAGTGAGGCTAGCAGACGCACAGATACGCAGTATTTT.

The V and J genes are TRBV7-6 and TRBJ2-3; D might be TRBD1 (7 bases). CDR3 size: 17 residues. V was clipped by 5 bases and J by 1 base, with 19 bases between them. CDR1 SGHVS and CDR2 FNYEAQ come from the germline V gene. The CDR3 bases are TGTGCCAGCAGCCCCTTAGGAGGGACAGCCGGCACAGATACGCAGTATTTT. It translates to CASSPLGGTAGTDTQYF.

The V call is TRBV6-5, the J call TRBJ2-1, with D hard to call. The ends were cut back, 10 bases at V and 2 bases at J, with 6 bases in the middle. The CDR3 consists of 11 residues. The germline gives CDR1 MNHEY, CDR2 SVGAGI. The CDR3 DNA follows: TGTGCCACAACTACCTACAATGAGCAGTTCTTC. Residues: CATTTYNEQFF.

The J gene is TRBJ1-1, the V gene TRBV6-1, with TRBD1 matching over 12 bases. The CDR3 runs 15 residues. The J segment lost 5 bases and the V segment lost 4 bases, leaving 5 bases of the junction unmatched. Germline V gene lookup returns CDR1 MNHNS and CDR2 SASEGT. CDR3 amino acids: CASSAPGQGATEAFF. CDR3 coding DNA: TGTGCCAGCAGTGCCCCGGGACAGGGGGCGACTGAAGCTTTCTTT.

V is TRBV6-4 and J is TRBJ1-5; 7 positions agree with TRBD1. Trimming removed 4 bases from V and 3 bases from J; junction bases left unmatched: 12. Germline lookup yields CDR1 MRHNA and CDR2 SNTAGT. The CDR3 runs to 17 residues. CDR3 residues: CASSVPRGQGDNQPQHF. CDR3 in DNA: TGTGCCAGCAGTGTCCCCCGGGGCCAGGGGGACAATCAGCCCCAGCATTTT.

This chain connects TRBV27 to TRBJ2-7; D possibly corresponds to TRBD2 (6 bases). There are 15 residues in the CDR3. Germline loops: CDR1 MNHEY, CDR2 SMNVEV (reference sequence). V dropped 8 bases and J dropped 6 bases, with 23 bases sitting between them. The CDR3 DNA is TGTGCCAGCCGCCCGGAGGGGAAGACAGCGGGCGAGCAGTACTTC. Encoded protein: CASRPEGKTAGEQYF.

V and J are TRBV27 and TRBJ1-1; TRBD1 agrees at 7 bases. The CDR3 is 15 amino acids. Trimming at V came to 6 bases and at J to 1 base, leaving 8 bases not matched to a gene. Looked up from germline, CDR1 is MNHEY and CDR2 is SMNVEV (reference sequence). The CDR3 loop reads CASSKTDRRNTEAFF. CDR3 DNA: TGTGCCAGCAGCAAGACGGACAGGAGGAACACTGAAGCTTTCTTT.

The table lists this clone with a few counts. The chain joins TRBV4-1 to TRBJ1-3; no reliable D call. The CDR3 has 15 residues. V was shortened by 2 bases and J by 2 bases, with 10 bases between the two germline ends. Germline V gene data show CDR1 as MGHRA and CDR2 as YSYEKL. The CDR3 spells CASSQREFAGNTIYF. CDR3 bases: TGCGCCAGCAGCCAAAGGGAGTTTGCTGGAAACACCATATATTTT.

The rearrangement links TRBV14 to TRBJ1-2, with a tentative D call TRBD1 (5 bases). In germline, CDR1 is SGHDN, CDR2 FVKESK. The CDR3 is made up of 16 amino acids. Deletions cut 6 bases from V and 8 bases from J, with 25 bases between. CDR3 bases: TGTGCCAGCAGTCGCTCCCAGGGTCCCATCGGAGGGGGCTACACCTTC. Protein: CASSRSQGPIGGGYTF.

The CDR3 DNA is TGTGCCAGTAGTATTCTGGGCAATTCACCCCTCCACTTT. This codes for CASSILGNSPLHF. This chain links TRBV19 with TRBJ1-6; no definite D call. Between the trimmed V and J ends, which lost 3 bases and 7 bases, there was a span of 7 bases. Germline CDR1 LNHDA, CDR2 SQIVND (reference sequence). CDR3 length: 13 amino acids.

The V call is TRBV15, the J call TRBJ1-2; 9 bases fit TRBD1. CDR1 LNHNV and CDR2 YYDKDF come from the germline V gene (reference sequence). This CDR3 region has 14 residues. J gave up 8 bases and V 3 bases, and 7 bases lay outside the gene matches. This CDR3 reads CATSSGQGMRGYTF. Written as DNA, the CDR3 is TGTGCCACCAGCAGCGGACAGGGGATGAGGGGCTACACCTTC.

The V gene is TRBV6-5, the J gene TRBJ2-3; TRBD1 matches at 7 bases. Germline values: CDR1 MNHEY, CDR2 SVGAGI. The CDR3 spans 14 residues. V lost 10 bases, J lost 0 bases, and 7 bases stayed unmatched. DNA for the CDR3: TGTGCCACAAAAGGGACAGCGAGCACAGATACGCAGTATTTT. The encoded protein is CATKGTASTDTQYF.

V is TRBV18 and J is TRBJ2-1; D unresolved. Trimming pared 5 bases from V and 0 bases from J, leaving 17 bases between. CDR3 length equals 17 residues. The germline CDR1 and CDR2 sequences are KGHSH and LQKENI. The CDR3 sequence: CASSSERLLSSYNEQFF. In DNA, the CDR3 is TGTGCCAGCTCAAGCGAGCGCCTACTTTCCTCCTACAATGAGCAGTTCTTC.

The CDR3: CASSFVAGANTGELFF. CDR3 nucleotide sequence: TGCGCCAGCAGCTTTGTAGCGGGGGCGAACACCGGGGAGCTGTTTTTT. The rearrangement links TRBV5-1 to TRBJ2-2; TRBD2 matches at 9 bases. Germline lookup yields CDR1 SGHRS and CDR2 YFSETQ. This CDR3 comprises 16 residues. V dropped 2 bases and J dropped 0; count of bases not matched to a gene: 2.